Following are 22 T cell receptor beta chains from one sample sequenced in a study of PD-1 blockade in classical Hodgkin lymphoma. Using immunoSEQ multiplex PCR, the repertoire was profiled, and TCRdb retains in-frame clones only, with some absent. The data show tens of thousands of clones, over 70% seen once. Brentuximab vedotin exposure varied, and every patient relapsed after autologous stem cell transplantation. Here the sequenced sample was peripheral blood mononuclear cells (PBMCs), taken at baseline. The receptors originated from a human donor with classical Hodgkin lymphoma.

CDR3 DNA: TGCAGCGTTGACGGTCGGGGCCCCTCGAACACTGAAGCTTTCTTT. Translation gives CSVDGRGPSNTEAFF. This chain uses TRBV29-1 with TRBJ1-1, with D maybe TRBD1 (5 bases). V lost 3 bases to trimming and J lost 1 base, with 15 bases between them. Germline V gene lookup returns CDR1 SQVTM and CDR2 ANQGSEA. This CDR3 is 15 amino acids long.

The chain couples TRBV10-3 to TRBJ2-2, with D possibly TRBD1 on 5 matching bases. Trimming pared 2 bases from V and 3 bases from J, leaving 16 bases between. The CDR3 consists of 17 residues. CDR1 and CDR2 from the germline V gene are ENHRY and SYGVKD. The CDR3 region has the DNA TGTGCCATCAGTGAGCAGGGCAGGGCCATCCACACCGGGGAGCTGTTTTTT. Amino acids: CAISEQGRAIHTGELFF.

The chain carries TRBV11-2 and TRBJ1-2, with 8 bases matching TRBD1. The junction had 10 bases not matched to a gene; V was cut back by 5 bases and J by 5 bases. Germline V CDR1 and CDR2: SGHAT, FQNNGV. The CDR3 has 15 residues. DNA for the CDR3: TGTGCCAGCAGCCTAACCCCGACAGGGGTTTATGGCTACACCTTC. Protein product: CASSLTPTGVYGYTF.

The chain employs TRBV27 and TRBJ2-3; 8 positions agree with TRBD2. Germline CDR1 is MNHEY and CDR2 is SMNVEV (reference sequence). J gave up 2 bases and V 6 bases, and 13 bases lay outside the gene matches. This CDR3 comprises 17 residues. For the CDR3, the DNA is TGTGCCAGCAGCCCCTCAGCGGGAGTGGTGAACACAGATACGCAGTATTTT. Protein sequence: CASSPSAGVVNTDTQYF.

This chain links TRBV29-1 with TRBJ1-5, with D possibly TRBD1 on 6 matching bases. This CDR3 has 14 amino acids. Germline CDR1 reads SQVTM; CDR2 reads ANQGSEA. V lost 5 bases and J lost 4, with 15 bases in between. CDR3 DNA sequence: TGCAGCGTTCAGCTCACAGGGAGGAATCAGCCCCAGCATTTT. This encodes CSVQLTGRNQPQHF.

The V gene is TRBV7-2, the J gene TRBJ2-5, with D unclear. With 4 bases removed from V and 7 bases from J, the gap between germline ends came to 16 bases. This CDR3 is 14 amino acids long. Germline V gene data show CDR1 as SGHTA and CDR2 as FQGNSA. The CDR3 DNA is TGTGCCAGCAGCTCCCCTGGTTTGTATGGGACCCAGTACTTC. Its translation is CASSSPGLYGTQYF. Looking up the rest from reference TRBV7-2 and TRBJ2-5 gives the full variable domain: GAGVSQSPSNKVTEKGKDVELRCDPISGHTALYWYRQSLGQGLEFLIYFQGNSAPDKSGLPSDRFSAERTGGSVSTLTIQRTQQEDSAVYLCASSSPGLYGTQYFGPGTRLLVL.

CDR3 region: CASSPRWVDTQYF. In DNA form, the CDR3 reads TGTGCCAGCAGCCCTCGCTGGGTGGATACGCAGTATTTT. The genes are TRBV7-2 and TRBJ2-3; D call uncertain. From germline, CDR1 is SGHTA and CDR2 FQGNSA. The CDR3 sequence is 13 residues long. Trimming took off 5 bases at V and 6 bases at J, with 12 bases between the two ends.

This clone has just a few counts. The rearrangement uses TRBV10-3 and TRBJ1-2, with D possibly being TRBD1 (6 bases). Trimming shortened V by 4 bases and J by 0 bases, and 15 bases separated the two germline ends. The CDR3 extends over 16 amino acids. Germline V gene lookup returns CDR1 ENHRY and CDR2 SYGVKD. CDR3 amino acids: CAISGTESTSNYGYTF. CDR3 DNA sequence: TGTGCCATCAGTGGGACAGAATCTACCTCTAACTATGGCTACACCTTC.

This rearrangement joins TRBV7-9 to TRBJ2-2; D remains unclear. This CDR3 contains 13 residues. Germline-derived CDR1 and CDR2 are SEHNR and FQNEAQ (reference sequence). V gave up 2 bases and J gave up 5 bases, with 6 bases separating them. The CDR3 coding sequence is TGTGCCAGCAGCTTAAGCGAGACCGGGGAGCTGTTTTTT. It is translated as CASSLSETGELFF.

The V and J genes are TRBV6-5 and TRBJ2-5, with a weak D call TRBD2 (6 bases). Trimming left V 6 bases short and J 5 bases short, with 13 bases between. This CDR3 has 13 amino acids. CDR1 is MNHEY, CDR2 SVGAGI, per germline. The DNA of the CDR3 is TGTGCCAGCAGGAGGAGGGTTGAGGAGACCCAGTACTTC. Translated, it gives CASRRRVEETQYF.

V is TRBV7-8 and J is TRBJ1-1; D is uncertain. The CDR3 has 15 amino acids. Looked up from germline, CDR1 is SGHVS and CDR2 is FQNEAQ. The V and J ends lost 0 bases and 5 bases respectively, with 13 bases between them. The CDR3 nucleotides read TGTGCCAGCAGCTTAGCGAGGATGCCGGGAACTGAAGCTTTCTTT. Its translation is CASSLARMPGTEAFF. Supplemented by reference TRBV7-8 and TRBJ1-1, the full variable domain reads GAGVSQSPRYKVAKRGQDVALRCDPISGHVSLFWYQQALGQGPEFLTYFQNEAQLDKSGLPSDRFFAERPEGSVSTLKIQRTQQEDSAVYLCASSLARMPGTEAFFGQGTRLTVV.

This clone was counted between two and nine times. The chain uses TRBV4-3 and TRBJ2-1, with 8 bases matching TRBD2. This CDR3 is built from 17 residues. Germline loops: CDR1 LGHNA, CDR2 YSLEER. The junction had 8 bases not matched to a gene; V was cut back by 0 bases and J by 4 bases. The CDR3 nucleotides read TGCGCCAGCAGCCAAGATTTGTCTGGCGGGAGGTACAATGAGCAGTTCTTC. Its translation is CASSQDLSGGRYNEQFF.

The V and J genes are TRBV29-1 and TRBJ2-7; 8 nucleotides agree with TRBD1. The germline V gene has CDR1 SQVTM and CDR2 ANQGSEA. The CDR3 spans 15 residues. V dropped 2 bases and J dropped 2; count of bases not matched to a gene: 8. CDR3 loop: CSVETGDRTPYEQYF. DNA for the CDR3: TGCAGCGTTGAAACCGGGGACAGGACACCCTACGAGCAGTACTTC.

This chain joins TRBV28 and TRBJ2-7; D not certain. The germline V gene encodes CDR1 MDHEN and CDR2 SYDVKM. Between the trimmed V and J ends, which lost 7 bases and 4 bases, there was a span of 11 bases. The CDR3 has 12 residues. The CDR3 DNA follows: TGTGCCAGCACCCAGTACGGGTACGAGCAGTACTTC. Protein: CASTQYGYEQYF.

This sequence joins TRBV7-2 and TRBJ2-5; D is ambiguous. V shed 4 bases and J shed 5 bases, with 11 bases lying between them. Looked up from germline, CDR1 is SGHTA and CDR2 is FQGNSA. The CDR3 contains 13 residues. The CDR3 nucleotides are TGTGCCAGCAGCTCGGTCGGTTTCGAGACCCAGTACTTC. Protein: CASSSVGFETQYF.

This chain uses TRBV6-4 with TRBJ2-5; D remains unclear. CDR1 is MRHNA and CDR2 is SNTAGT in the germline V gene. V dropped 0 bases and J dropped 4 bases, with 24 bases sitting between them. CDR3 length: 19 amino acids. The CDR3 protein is CASSDSMARGYKARETQYF. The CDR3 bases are TGTGCCAGCAGTGACTCGATGGCTCGAGGCTATAAGGCAAGAGAGACCCAGTACTTC.

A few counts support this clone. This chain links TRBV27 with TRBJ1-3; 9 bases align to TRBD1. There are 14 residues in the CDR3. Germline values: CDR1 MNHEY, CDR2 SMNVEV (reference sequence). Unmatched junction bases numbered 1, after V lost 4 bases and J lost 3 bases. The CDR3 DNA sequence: TGTGCCAGCAGTTCGACAGGGGGTGGAAACACCATATATTTT. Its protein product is CASSSTGGGNTIYF.

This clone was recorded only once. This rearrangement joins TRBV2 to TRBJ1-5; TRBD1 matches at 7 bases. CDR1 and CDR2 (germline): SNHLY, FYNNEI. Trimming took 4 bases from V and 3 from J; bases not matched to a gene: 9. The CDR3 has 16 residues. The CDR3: CASSGGQASSNQPQHF. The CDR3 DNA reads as TGTGCCAGCAGTGGTGGACAGGCTTCTTCCAATCAGCCCCAGCATTTT.

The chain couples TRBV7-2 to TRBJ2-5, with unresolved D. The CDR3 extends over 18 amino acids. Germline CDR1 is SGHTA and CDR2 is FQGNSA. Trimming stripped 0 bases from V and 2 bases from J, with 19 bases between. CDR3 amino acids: CASSLAGARSRPQETQYF. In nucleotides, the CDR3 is TGTGCCAGCAGCTTAGCGGGTGCGCGGTCCCGGCCTCAAGAGACCCAGTACTTC.

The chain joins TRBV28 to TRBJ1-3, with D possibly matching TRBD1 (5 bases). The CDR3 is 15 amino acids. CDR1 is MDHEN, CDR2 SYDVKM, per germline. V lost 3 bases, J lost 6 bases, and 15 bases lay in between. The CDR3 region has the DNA TGTGCCAGCAGTTTGGGGCAGGGAATTGAAAACACCATATATTTT. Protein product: CASSLGQGIENTIYF.

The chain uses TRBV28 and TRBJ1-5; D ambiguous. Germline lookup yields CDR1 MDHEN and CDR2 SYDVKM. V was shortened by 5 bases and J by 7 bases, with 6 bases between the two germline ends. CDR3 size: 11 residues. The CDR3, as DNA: TGTGCCAGCAGTGCCGTACAGCCCCAGCATTTT. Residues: CASSAVQPQHF.

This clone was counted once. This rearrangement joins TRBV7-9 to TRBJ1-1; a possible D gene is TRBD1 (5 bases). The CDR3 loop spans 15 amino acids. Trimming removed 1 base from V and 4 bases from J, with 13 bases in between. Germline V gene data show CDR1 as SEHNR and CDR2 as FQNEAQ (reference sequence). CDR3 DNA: TGTGCCAGCAGCTTAGAGCCGGGGCTGGCCACTGAAGCTTTCTTT. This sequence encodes CASSLEPGLATEAFF. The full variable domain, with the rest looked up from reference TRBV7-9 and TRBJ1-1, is DTGVSQNPRHKITKRGQNVTFRCDPISEHNRLYWYRQTLGQGPEFLTYFQNEAQLEKSRLLSDRFSAERPKGSFSTLEIQRTEQGDSAMYLCASSLEPGLATEAFFGQGTRLTVV.